A selection of T cell receptor beta chains follows, all from one sample in a study of cytomegalovirus exposure and HLA in healthy donors. Only in-frame clones appear in the TCRdb table, and some are missing; sequencing was by immunoSEQ multiplex PCR. The sample lists some 200,000 clones, roughly 85% occurring once. Sequenced: PBMCs. The receptors originated from a woman in her late teens or twenties in good health and CMV-seronegative. The CDR3 runs from the conserved cysteine through the conserved F or W. A D gene is named only where the DNA matches it firmly. Only some rows state a clone size, as once, few, many or a class for expanded clones.

>18|TRBV27|TRBJ2-1|TRBD2|.
TGTGCCAGCGCGACTAGCTTAATTGGGCCTAGCTCCTACAATGAGCAGTTCTTC
CASATSLIGPSSYNEQFF
>16|TRBV25-1|TRBJ1-2|TRBD1|.
TGTGCCAGCAGTGAGTATAGGACAGGTGGAGGGGATGGCTACACCTTC
CASSEYRTGGGDGYTF
>17|TRBV5-6|TRBJ2-5|TRBD2|.
TGTGCCAGCAGCTTGTTGCGACTAGCGGCGTACCAAGAGACCCAGTACTTC
CASSLLRLAAYQETQYF
>13|TRBV5-1|TRBJ2-1|TRBD1|few
TGCGCCAGCAGCCTGGGACAGGGGAATGAGCAGTTCTTC
CASSLGQGNEQFF
>16|TRBV19|TRBJ1-5|TRBD1|.
TGTGCCAGCAAAATCGGACAGGGCCTGGGCAATCAGCCCCAGCATTTT
CASKIGQGLGNQPQHF
>15|TRBV28|TRBJ1-2|TRBD1|.
TGTGCCAGCAGAGGACAGGGGCCTGGAAACTATGGCTACACCTTC
CASRGQGPGNYGYTF
>16|TRBV27|TRBJ2-1|TRBD2|.
TGTGCCAGCAGCCCAACCCCGACTAGCGGGATGAATGAGCAGTTCTTC
CASSPTPTSGMNEQFF
>14|TRBV7-6|TRBJ2-7|.|few
TGTGCCAGCAGCTCCGACAGGTCAGGTACCGAGCAGTACTTC
CASSSDRSGTEQYF
>19|TRBV27|TRBJ2-5|TRBD2|.
TGTGCCAGCAGTTTATCGAGAAGCGGTCAGCGGGGTAAACAAGAGACCCAGTACTTC
CASSLSRSGQRGKQETQYF
>14|TRBV5-1|TRBJ2-3|.|.
TGCGCCAGTCGGTCAGGAACCGGCACAGATACGCAGTATTTT
CASRSGTGTDTQYF
>13|TRBV29-1|TRBJ1-2|TRBD1|.
TGCAGCGCTAAAGACAGGGGTAACTATGGCTACACCTTC
CSAKDRGNYGYTF
>15|TRBV10-3|TRBJ1-5|.|.
TGTGCCATCAGTGAAGCAGGGTTAGGGAATCAGCCCCAGCATTTT
CAISEAGLGNQPQHF
>18|TRBV19|TRBJ2-1|.|few
TGTGCCAGTAGTATCCGCGTGTGGGGCGGGGCCTCCTACAATGAGCAGTTCTTC
CASSIRVWGGASYNEQFF
>15|TRBV11-2|TRBJ2-1|TRBD2|.
TGTGCCAGCAGAATTAGCGGGAGCTCCTACAATGAGCAGTTCTTC
CASRISGSSYNEQFF
>14|TRBV5-6|TRBJ2-7|.|.
TGTGCCAGCAGCTTGAGCGGAGACCCCTACGAGCAGTACTTC
CASSLSGDPYEQYF
>14|TRBV9|TRBJ2-7|.|.
TGTGCCAGCAGCGTAGCTGACATCTCCTACGAGCAGTACTTC
CASSVADISYEQYF
>13|TRBV28|TRBJ2-7|.|.
TGTGCCAGCAGTTTAACACCCAACTACGAGCAGTACTTC
CASSLTPNYEQYF
>15|TRBV6-6|TRBJ2-7|.|.
TGTGCCAGCAGTTACGGATCCCCTAGCGAGTACGAGCAGTACTTC
CASSYGSPSEYEQYF
>13|TRBV6-1|TRBJ2-5|.|once
TGTGCCAGCAGACGAGGCACACAAGAGACCCAGTACTTC
CASRRGTQETQYF
>16|TRBV28|TRBJ2-1|TRBD2|.
TGTGCCAGCATAACACAGCGAAAACTAGCGTTCAATGAGCAGTTCTTC
CASITQRKLAFNEQFF
>15|TRBV4-3|TRBJ2-7|.|.
TGCGCCAGCAGCCAAGAGGAGACCGGTGCGTACGAGCAGTACTTC
CASSQEETGAYEQYF
>15|TRBV5-4|TRBJ2-3|TRBD1|.
TGTGCCAGCAGCACCGGGACAGGGGGCGCAGATACGCAGTATTTT
CASSTGTGGADTQYF
>14|TRBV16|TRBJ2-7|.|.
TGTGCCAGCAGCCAAACGGACAGCTCCTACGAGCAGTACTTC
CASSQTDSSYEQYF
>20|TRBV4-3|TRBJ2-1|.|.
TGCGCCAGCAGCCAAGAACCGGGACAAAACGTAGTGAGCTCCTACAATGAGCAGTTCTTC
CASSQEPGQNVVSSYNEQFF
>12|TRBV7-2|TRBJ1-1|.|.
TGTGCCAGCAGCTTAGACAGGTCTGAAGCTTTCTTT
CASSLDRSEAFF
>15|TRBV5-1|TRBJ2-3|.|.
TGCGCCAGCAGCCACCGACGGACTAGCACAGATACGCAGTATTTT
CASSHRRTSTDTQYF
>15|TRBV7-2|TRBJ2-5|TRBD2|.
TGTGCCAGCAGCGCCTCAGGGACTAGCGGAGAGACCCAGTACTTC
CASSASGTSGETQYF
>18|TRBV5-4|TRBJ2-1|TRBD2|.
TGTGCCAGCAGCTTGGGGGGAGGGGGACTAGCGGGAGTCGCTGAGCAGTTCTTC
CASSLGGGGLAGVAEQFF
>18|TRBV19|TRBJ2-7|TRBD1|.
TGTGCCAGTAGTAGCCCCTTGGGCGTCGACAGGGGGGCCGGGGAGCAGTACTTC
CASSSPLGVDRGAGEQYF
>14|TRBV7-2|TRBJ1-3|.|.
TGTGCCAGCAGCTTAGGGGGGGTTGGAAACACCATATATTTT
CASSLGGVGNTIYF
>15|TRBV19|TRBJ2-7|TRBD2|.
TGTGCCAGTAGTCCAGGACTAGCGGGAGGCAACGAGCAGTACTTC
CASSPGLAGGNEQYF
>16|TRBV28|TRBJ2-1|TRBD2|.
TGTGCCAGCAGTTTGGGACTAGCGGGATGGTCGAATGAGCAGTTCTTC
CASSLGLAGWSNEQFF
>14|TRBV9|TRBJ2-2|TRBD1|.
TGTGCCAGCAGCCCAGGGGGCTACGACGGGGAGCTGTTTTTT
CASSPGGYDGELFF
>13|TRBV27|TRBJ1-5|.|once
TGTGCCAGCGGAGTAGCGAACAATCAGCCCCAGCATTTT
CASGVANNQPQHF
>17|TRBV19|TRBJ1-3|.|.
TGTGCCAGTAGTATAGTGGGAGCGGACCCCTCTGGAAACACCATATATTTT
CASSIVGADPSGNTIYF
>17|TRBV28|TRBJ2-1|TRBD2|.
TGTGCCAGCAGCCCCCGAAGGGGGAGCGGGAGGGACAATGAGCAGTTCTTC
CASSPRRGSGRDNEQFF
>12|TRBV27|TRBJ2-3|.|.
TGTGTCTGCAGCGGTAGCACAGATACGCAGTATTTT
CVCSGSTDTQYF
>13|TRBV7-8|TRBJ1-1|.|.
TGTGCCAGCAGCTTATATGTGAACACTGAAGCTTTCTTT
CASSLYVNTEAFF
>13|TRBV30|TRBJ2-7|TRBD1|.
TGTGCCTGGAGGGTGGGACAGGGGGTAGAGCAGTACTTC
CAWRVGQGVEQYF
>14|TRBV28|TRBJ2-7|TRBD2|.
TGTGCCAGCAGTTTTTTGCGGGAGCCCTACGAGCAGTACTTC
CASSFLREPYEQYF
>16|TRBV25-1|TRBJ2-5|TRBD1|.
TGTGCCAGCAGTGACCACAGGGGGCCAAGGGGAGAGACCCAGTACTTC
CASSDHRGPRGETQYF
>15|TRBV4-3|TRBJ1-3|TRBD1|few
TGCGCCAGCAGCCCCAGGACAGGGGTCGGAAACACCATATATTTT
CASSPRTGVGNTIYF
>20|TRBV19|TRBJ2-3|TRBD2|few
TGTGCCAGTAGTCCTGCTCTGAGCGGGAGGGCTAGGGGCCACACAGATACGCAGTATTTT
CASSPALSGRARGHTDTQYF
>15|TRBV13|TRBJ2-1|TRBD2|.
TGTGCCAGCAGCTTATGGGTAGCGGGAGTGAATGAGCAGTTCTTC
CASSLWVAGVNEQFF
>16|TRBV15|TRBJ2-3|TRBD1|.
TGTGCCACCAGCAGAGTCGGACAGGGTTTGGGAGATACGCAGTATTTT
CATSRVGQGLGDTQYF